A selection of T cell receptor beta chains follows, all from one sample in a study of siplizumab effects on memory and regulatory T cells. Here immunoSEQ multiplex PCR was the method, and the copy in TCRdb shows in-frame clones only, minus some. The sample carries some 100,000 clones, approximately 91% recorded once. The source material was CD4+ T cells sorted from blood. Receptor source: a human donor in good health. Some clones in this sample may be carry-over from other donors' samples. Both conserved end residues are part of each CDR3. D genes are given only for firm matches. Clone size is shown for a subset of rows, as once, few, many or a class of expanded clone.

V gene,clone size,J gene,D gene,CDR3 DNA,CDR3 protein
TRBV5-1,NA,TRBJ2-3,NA,TGCGCCAGCCGGGACCCGGGGGCAGATACGCAGTATTTT,CASRDPGADTQYF
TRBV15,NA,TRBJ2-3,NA,TGTGCCACCAGCAGAGAACTAGCCCCTAGCACAGATACGCAGTATTTT,CATSRELAPSTDTQYF
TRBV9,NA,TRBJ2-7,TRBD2,TGTGCCAGCAGCCTCCTTGGGACTAGCGGCTACGAGCAGTACTTC,CASSLLGTSGYEQYF
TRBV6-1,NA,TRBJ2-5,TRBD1,TGTGCCAGCGGTCTCAACCGGGACAGATCCCCCCAGTACTTC,CASGLNRDRSPQYF
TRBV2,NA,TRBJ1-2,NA,TGTGCCAGCAGTCCCGGGAGTGGGCAGGGGTATGGCTACACCTTC,CASSPGSGQGYGYTF
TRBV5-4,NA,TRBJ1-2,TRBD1,TGTGCCAGCAGCTTTGGGACAGGGCGTAAGGACTATGGCTACACCTTC,CASSFGTGRKDYGYTF
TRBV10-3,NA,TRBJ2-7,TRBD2,TGTGCCATCAGCGCAACCAAAACTAGCGGGAGTTTCAACGAGCAGTACTTC,CAISATKTSGSFNEQYF
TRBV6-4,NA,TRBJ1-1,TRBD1,TGTGCCAGCAGCCCATCCATGGCAGGGGGGGGAGGCACTGAAGCTTTCTTT,CASSPSMAGGGGTEAFF
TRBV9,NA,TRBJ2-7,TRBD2,TGTGCCAGCAGCGTAGCGGGAGGGGGGTCCTACGAGCAGTACTTC,CASSVAGGGSYEQYF
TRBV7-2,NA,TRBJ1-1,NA,TGTGCCAGCAGCTTAGCTTTATGGGCGAACACTGAAGCTTTCTTT,CASSLALWANTEAFF
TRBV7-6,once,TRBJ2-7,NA,TGTGCCAGCAGCTCCTCGGGTTCCTTCGAGCAGTACTTC,CASSSSGSFEQYF
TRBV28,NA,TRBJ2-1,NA,TGTGCCAGCAGTTCCCGTGTGAGTGAGCAGTTCTTC,CASSSRVSEQFF
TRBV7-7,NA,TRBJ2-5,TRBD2,TGTGCTAGCAGCCGGACTAGCGGGACCCAAGAGACCCAGTACTTC,CASSRTSGTQETQYF
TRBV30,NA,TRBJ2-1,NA,TGTGCCTGGGACGGGAATACTTACAATGAGCAGTTCTTC,CAWDGNTYNEQFF
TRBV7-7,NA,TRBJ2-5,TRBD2,TGTGCTAGCAGCTTTGACGATGAGCGGGAGGGAGAAGAGACCCAGTACTTC,CASSFDDEREGEETQYF
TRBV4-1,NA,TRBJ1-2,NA,TGCGCCAGCAGCCAAGTGGTAGTCACTTTTAGTCATGGCTACACCTTC,CASSQVVVTFSHGYTF
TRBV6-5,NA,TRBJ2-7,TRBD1,TGTGCCAGCAGTTATTCCGGGACAGGGACCTACGAGCAGTACTTC,CASSYSGTGTYEQYF
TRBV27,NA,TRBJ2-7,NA,TGTGCCAGTGCGAAGGTGGGGGGCAAGTACGAGCAGTACTTC,CASAKVGGKYEQYF
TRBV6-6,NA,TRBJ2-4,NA,TGTGCCAGCAGTTACTCCGGGTGGGACATTCAGTACTTC,CASSYSGWDIQYF
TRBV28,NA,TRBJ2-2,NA,TGTGCCAGCAGGGTGGCAGGGCCCACCGGGGAGCTGTTTTTT,CASRVAGPTGELFF
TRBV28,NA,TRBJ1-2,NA,TGTGCCAGCAGTTTAAGTGCCGGTACCTATGGCTACACCTTC,CASSLSAGTYGYTF
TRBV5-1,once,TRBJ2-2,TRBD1,TGCGCCAGCAGCCTGGGACAGGGTATCACCGGGGAGCTGTTTTTT,CASSLGQGITGELFF
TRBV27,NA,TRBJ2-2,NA,TGTGCCAGCAGTTTATCAGCCCAAAAAATATACAGGGACGGGTCGAACACCGGGGAGCTGTTTTTT,CASSLSAQKIYRDGSNTGELFF
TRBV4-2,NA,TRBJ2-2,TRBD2,TGTGCCAGCAGCCAAGATTTTTACAGCGGGAGTACCGGGGAGCTGTTTTTT,CASSQDFYSGSTGELFF
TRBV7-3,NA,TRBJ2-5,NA,TGTGCCAGCAGCCTAACAGGGCCGCGACAGGGAGGGCAAGAGACCCAGTACTTC,CASSLTGPRQGGQETQYF
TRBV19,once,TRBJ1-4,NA,TGTGCCAGTAGTAGACAGGTAGCAACTAATGAAAAACTGTTTTTT,CASSRQVATNEKLFF
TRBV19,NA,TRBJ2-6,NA,TGTGCCAGTAGTATAGAACACAGGGGGGGCTCTGGGGCCAACGTCCTGACTTTC,CASSIEHRGGSGANVLTF
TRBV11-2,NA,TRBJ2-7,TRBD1,TGTGCCAGCAGCTTAAGGACAGGGAGCTCCTACGAGCAGTACTTC,CASSLRTGSSYEQYF
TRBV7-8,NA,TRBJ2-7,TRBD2,TGTGCCAGCAGCTTAACGGCTAGCGGACGCGGCGAGCAGTACTTC,CASSLTASGRGEQYF
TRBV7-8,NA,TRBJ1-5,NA,TGTGCCAGCAGCTTGAGAGATGGGGCGGGTCAGCCCCAGCATTTT,CASSLRDGAGQPQHF
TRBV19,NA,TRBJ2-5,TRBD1,TGTGCCAGTAGTATCAGACTGATAGACAGGGGGCGACAAGAGACCCAGTACTTC,CASSIRLIDRGRQETQYF
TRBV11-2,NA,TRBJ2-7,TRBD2,TGTGCCAGCAGCTTAGATCTAAGGAGGATGGGGGCGGGAGGGCCCCGCGAGCAGTACTTC,CASSLDLRRMGAGGPREQYF
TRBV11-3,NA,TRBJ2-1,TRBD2,TGTGCCAGCAGCAAGACACCGACTAGCGGGTGGAGCTCCTACAATGAGCAGTTCTTC,CASSKTPTSGWSSYNEQFF
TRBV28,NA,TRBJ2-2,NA,TGTGCCAGCACAGCGGCCGGGGAGCTGTTTTTT,CASTAAGELFF
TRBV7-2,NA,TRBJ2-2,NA,TGTGCCAGCAGCTTAGCGACGAGGTTGGCCGGGGAGCTGTTTTTT,CASSLATRLAGELFF
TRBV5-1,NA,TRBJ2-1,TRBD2,TGCGCCAGCAGCCCTACTCGCACTAGCGGAGATGAGCAGTTCTTC,CASSPTRTSGDEQFF
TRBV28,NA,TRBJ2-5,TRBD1,TGTGCCAGCAGTTTATCACAGGGGACAATGACCCCGGGGACCCAGTACTTC,CASSLSQGTMTPGTQYF
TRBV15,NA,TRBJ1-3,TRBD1,TGTGCCACCAGCGCCCGGGACAGGGCTGGAAACACCATATATTTT,CATSARDRAGNTIYF
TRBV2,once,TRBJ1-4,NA,TGTGCCAGCCGAGGTCGTTCAGGGCCCTCCGAAAAACTGTTTTTT,CASRGRSGPSEKLFF
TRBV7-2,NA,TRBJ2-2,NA,TGTGCCAGCAGCTTAGGGGGGTGGGTGCTCGGGGAGCTGTTTTTT,CASSLGGWVLGELFF
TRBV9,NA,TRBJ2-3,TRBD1,TGTGCCAGCAGCGTAGTGGGGACAGGGATCACAGATACGCAGTATTTT,CASSVVGTGITDTQYF
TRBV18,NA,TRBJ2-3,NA,TGTGCCAGCTCACCAGTTAGCGGCACAGATACGCAGTATTTT,CASSPVSGTDTQYF
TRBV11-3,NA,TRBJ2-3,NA,TGTGCCAGCAGCTCTTACACAGATACGCAGTATTTT,CASSSYTDTQYF
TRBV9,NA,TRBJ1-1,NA,TGTGCCAGCAGCGCGGGGGTGGGCACTGAAGCTTTCTTT,CASSAGVGTEAFF
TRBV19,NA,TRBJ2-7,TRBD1,TGTGCCAGTAGTAAAAGGAGACAGGGGAACTACGAGCAGTACTTC,CASSKRRQGNYEQYF
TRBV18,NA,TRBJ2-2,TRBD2,TGTGCCAGCTCTGCAGGACTAGCGGGGGCAAACACCGGGGAGCTGTTTTTT,CASSAGLAGANTGELFF
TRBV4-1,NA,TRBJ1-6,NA,TGCGCCAGCAGCCAAGAGTACACTTCCTATAATTCACCCCTCCACTTT,CASSQEYTSYNSPLHF
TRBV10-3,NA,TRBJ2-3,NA,TGTGCCATCAGGGGACCAGGCACAGATACGCAGTATTTT,CAIRGPGTDTQYF
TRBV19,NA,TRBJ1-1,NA,TGTGCCAGTTATGGTGAAATGAACACTGAAGCTTTCTTT,CASYGEMNTEAFF
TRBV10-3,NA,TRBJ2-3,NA,TGTGCCATCAGTGACTGGCGGAAGACAGATACGCAGTATTTT,CAISDWRKTDTQYF
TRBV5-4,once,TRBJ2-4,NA,TGTGCCAGCAGCCGGGATAACATTCAGTACTTC,CASSRDNIQYF
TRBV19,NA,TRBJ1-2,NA,TGTGCCAGTAGTACGAACACAGGGTACGGCTACACCTTC,CASSTNTGYGYTF
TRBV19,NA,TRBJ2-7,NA,TGTGCCAGTAGTATAGTTGGGGAGAGCTCCTACGAGCAGTACTTC,CASSIVGESSYEQYF
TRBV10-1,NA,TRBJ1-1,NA,TGCGCCAGCAGGCCCCAGGGGACTGAAGCTTTCTTT,CASRPQGTEAFF